Sequencing of this T cell receptor (beta chain) was carried out in a study of CD8 T cells in Susac syndrome. Study-level points and caveats: A relatively small number of individuals underwent TCR sequencing and HLA analysis.

Note on this clonotype: Its antigen is not known.

Sequencing of TCR beta was performed on blood CD8+ and CD4+ T cells. It was negative isolation that provided the CD8+ and CD4+ T cells, whereas TEMRA cells were enriched by FACS. An input of roughly 0.5 to 1 ug of RNA was subjected to reverse transcription using random hexamers. Amplification of TCR beta CDR3 across 54 Vbeta and 13 Jbeta was performed with immunoSEQ multiplex PCR. MiXCR was run by TCRdb on the immunoSEQ multiplex PCR reads, yielding one entry per CDR3 protein. The sample lists about 400,000 distinct CDR3 sequences, around 85% occurring once. The sequence derives from a human donor with multiple sclerosis. The sample consisted of CD8+ T cells from PBMCs.

CDR3 loop: CASSLGQGDGYTF. The DNA of the CDR3 is TGTGCCAGCAGCTTGGGACAGGGGGACGGCTACACCTTC. The chain joins TRBV7-9 to TRBJ1-2; 11 nucleotides match TRBD1. With V trimmed by 3 bases and J by 8 bases, 2 bases remained unmatched. This CDR3 is built from 13 residues. Germline V gene sequence: CDR1 SEHNR, CDR2 FQNEAQ (reference sequence).